What follows are 21 T cell receptor beta chains derived from one specimen sequenced in a study of T cells in Graves' hyperthyroidism and ophthalmopathy. Amplified regions were TCR beta CDR3 sequences from RNA transcripts. With the HTBI primer set, the TCR CDR3 went through a first round of RT-PCR. MiXCR, run by TCRdb on the multiplex PCR reads, gives a single entry per CDR3 protein. Of fewer than 900,000 distinct CDR3 sequences in the sample, 18% were seen once. Sequenced material: blood. The receptors stem from a woman aged 45-59 years with Graves' hyperthyroidism that later progressed to Graves' ophthalmopathy.

This clonotype was counted at least ten times. J is TRBJ2-2 and V is TRBV2; no clear D. The germline gives CDR1 SNHLY, CDR2 FYNNEI. The CDR3 length is 13 residues. Trimming removed 4 bases at V and 4 bases at J, with 7 bases between. The CDR3 DNA reads TGTGCCAGCAGTGGCCGAGCCACCGGGGAGCTGTTTTTT. Translation: CASSGRATGELFF.

The chain uses TRBV30 and TRBJ1-2; TRBD1 aligns across 7 bases. The junction had 5 bases not matched to a gene; V was cut back by 1 base and J by 0 bases. Germline V gene sequence: CDR1 GTSNPN, CDR2 SVGIG (reference sequence). The CDR3 is 15 residues long. For the CDR3, the DNA is TGTGCCTGGAGTGGGAGGGACAGAGCTAACTATGGCTACACCTTC. Protein product: CAWSGRDRANYGYTF.

This chain joins TRBV10-2 and TRBJ2-2; D is undetermined. The CDR3 totals 14 residues. Trimming cost V 3 bases and J 3 bases, with 8 bases left between them. CDR1 and CDR2 (germline): WSHSY, SAAADI. CDR3 DNA sequence: TGCGCCAGCAGTGAAAGTACGGACACCGGGGAGCTGTTTTTT. This gives the protein CASSESTDTGELFF.

The chain carries TRBV4-1 and TRBJ1-4, with D tentatively TRBD1 (5 bases). Germline V CDR1 and CDR2: MGHRA, YSYEKL. The V end was cut by 2 bases, the J end by 8 bases, with 18 bases between. The CDR3 is 16 residues long. CDR3 nucleotide sequence: TGCGCCAGCAGCCAATCCGGGACCCCCAGGAACGAAAAACTGTTTTTT. Amino acid sequence: CASSQSGTPRNEKLFF.

This clonotype was detected many times. CDR3 in amino acids: CASSEAGGLVYNEQFF. The CDR3, as DNA: TGTGCCAGCAGTGAAGCTGGGGGCCTGGTGTACAATGAGCAGTTCTTC. The rearrangement uses TRBV2 and TRBJ2-1; perhaps TRBD1 as D (6 bases). The germline gives CDR1 SNHLY, CDR2 FYNNEI. Trimming pared 0 bases from V and 4 bases from J, leaving 13 bases between. This CDR3 contains 16 residues.

This clonotype was observed at least ten times. This sequence joins TRBV18 and TRBJ1-4; maybe TRBD1 (6 bases). V was trimmed by 3 bases and J by 5 bases, leaving 13 bases between them. The CDR3 runs to 15 residues. Germline V gene sequence: CDR1 KGHSH, CDR2 LQKENI. The CDR3 loop reads CASSPSGDTNEKLFF. DNA for the CDR3: TGTGCCAGCTCACCGAGTGGGGACACGAATGAAAAACTGTTTTTT.

This clonotype has just a few counts. This chain joins TRBV6-1 and TRBJ2-7; D call uncertain. Trimming cost V 5 bases and J 4 bases, with 15 bases left between them. This CDR3 comprises 14 residues. From germline, CDR1 is MNHNS and CDR2 SASEGT. The CDR3 nucleotides are TGTGCCAGCAGTTCCGGGCTGGGATTTTACGAGCAGTACTTC. Protein: CASSSGLGFYEQYF.

In its sample, this clonotype was seen many times. This chain uses TRBV12-3 or TRBV12-4 with TRBJ2-1; D is unclear. This CDR3 region has 15 residues. Trimming stripped 3 bases from V and 6 bases from J, with 15 bases between. The CDR3 DNA follows: TGTGCCAGCAGTTTCCCCTACGAGGACCTCAATGAGCAGTTCTTC. Its protein is CASSFPYEDLNEQFF.

This clonotype was picked up a small number of times. The chain employs TRBV6-2 or TRBV6-3 and TRBJ1-5, with D possibly TRBD1 on 5 matching bases. The CDR3 loop spans 17 amino acids. The V end was cut by 0 bases, the J end by 6 bases, with 18 bases between. CDR1 is MNHEY and CDR2 is SVGEGT in the germline V gene. CDR3 loop: CASSYSITSRVRQPQHF. The CDR3 nucleotides are TGTGCCAGCAGTTACTCGATAACGAGCAGGGTGCGTCAGCCCCAGCATTTT.

The chain recombines TRBV10-1 with TRBJ1-2; D is perhaps TRBD1 (5 bases). The germline V gene encodes CDR1 WNHNN and CDR2 SYGVQD (reference sequence). Trimming cost V 6 bases and J 8 bases, with 16 bases left between them. CDR3 length: 13 amino acids. The CDR3 DNA sequence: TGCGCCAGCAGCCTGCCGGTCGCAGGGGGCTACACCTTC. The encoded protein is CASSLPVAGGYTF.

Only a few counts were recorded for this clonotype. The chain joins TRBV5-1 to TRBJ2-3; D not resolved. The CDR3 is made up of 12 amino acids. The V gene's germline CDR1 is SGHRS and CDR2 YFSETQ. V was cut by 4 bases and J by 4 bases, with 7 bases left in between. The CDR3 is CASSPVADTQYF. The CDR3, as DNA: TGCGCCAGCAGCCCGGTAGCAGATACGCAGTATTTT.

The chain uses TRBV7-2 and TRBJ1-2, with D maybe TRBD1 (5 bases). Trimming pared 1 base from V and 2 bases from J, leaving 11 bases between. Germline lookup yields CDR1 SGHTA and CDR2 FQGNSA. CDR3 length: 15 amino acids. In nucleotides, the CDR3 is TGTGCCAGCAGCTTAGGGTATGGGGGGAACTATGGCTACACCTTC. Translating gives CASSLGYGGNYGYTF.

V is TRBV7-9 and J is TRBJ2-7; 11 bases fit TRBD2. The J segment lost 0 bases and the V segment lost 7 bases, leaving 11 bases of the junction unmatched. This CDR3 has 17 residues. Germline V gene lookup returns CDR1 SEHNR and CDR2 FQNEAQ (reference sequence). For the CDR3, the DNA is TGTGCCAGCACCCCAACTAGCGGGGGCCTATACTCCTACGAGCAGTACTTC. It translates to CASTPTSGGLYSYEQYF.

This clonotype was found many times. This rearrangement joins TRBV11-2 to TRBJ1-5; the D is unclear. The CDR3 runs to 16 residues. Germline V CDR1 and CDR2: SGHAT, FQNNGV. Trimming shortened V by 1 base and J by 2 bases, and 12 bases separated the two germline ends. The CDR3 DNA reads as TGTGCCAGCAGCTTAGTAGGACGTTGGGGCAATCAGCCCCAGCATTTT. Its translation: CASSLVGRWGNQPQHF.

The V call is TRBV20-1, the J call TRBJ2-1; 16 nucleotides match TRBD2. The CDR3 extends over 17 amino acids. The germline V gene has CDR1 DFQATT and CDR2 SNEGSKA (reference sequence). Trimming cost V 4 bases and J 6 bases; bases outside gene matches: 9. This chain's CDR3 is CSAKGPGLAGGPNEQFF. CDR3 coding DNA: TGCAGTGCTAAGGGACCGGGACTAGCGGGAGGGCCCAATGAGCAGTTCTTC.

J is TRBJ1-5 and V is TRBV5-1; 7 bases match TRBD1. The CDR3 is 15 residues long. Germline CDR1 SGHRS, CDR2 YFSETQ. With 0 bases clipped from V and 6 bases from J, the junction kept 6 bases outside the gene matches. CDR3 residues: CASSLGRDRTQPQHF. CDR3 bases: TGCGCCAGCAGCTTGGGTCGGGACAGAACTCAGCCCCAGCATTTT.

This clonotype was observed many times. J is TRBJ1-5 and V is TRBV30, with TRBD1 as a possible D gene (6 bases). The CDR3 is 15 residues long. From germline, CDR1 is GTSNPN and CDR2 SVGIG (reference sequence). Trimming shortened V by 0 bases and J by 7 bases, and 16 bases separated the two germline ends. As DNA, the CDR3 is TGTGCCTGGAGTGTTTTACAGGGATCGGGACAGCCCCAGCATTTT. This translates into CAWSVLQGSGQPQHF.

The V and J genes are TRBV19 and TRBJ1-5; no definite D call. The V end lost 5 bases, the J end lost 0 bases, and 20 bases lay between the germline ends. Per the germline V gene, CDR1 is LNHDA and CDR2 is SQIVND (reference sequence). This CDR3 is 18 amino acids long. The CDR3 spells CASSDPGMLRFSNQPQHF. The CDR3 bases are TGTGCCAGTAGTGACCCTGGGATGCTAAGATTTAGCAATCAGCCCCAGCATTTT.

This chain uses TRBV6-1 with TRBJ1-2; the D gene is possibly TRBD1 (5 bases). Trimming stripped 7 bases from V and 6 bases from J, with 12 bases between. Germline V gene data show CDR1 as MNHNS and CDR2 as SASEGT. The CDR3 is 12 amino acids. The CDR3 protein is CASTNWGNGYTF. As DNA, the CDR3 is TGTGCCAGCACCAACTGGGGGAATGGCTACACCTTC.

This clonotype was recorded a few times. The V gene is TRBV4-1, the J gene TRBJ2-7; D remains ambiguous. This CDR3 comprises 13 residues. The V and J ends lost 3 bases and 2 bases respectively, with 8 bases between them. The germline V gene has CDR1 MGHRA and CDR2 YSYEKL. The CDR3: CASSHHDAYEQYF. CDR3 in DNA: TGCGCCAGCAGCCATCACGACGCCTACGAGCAGTACTTC.

This clonotype was detected ten times or more. The chain uses TRBV3-1 and TRBJ1-2; D is possibly TRBD1 (5 bases). The ends were cut back, 6 bases at V and 2 bases at J, with 13 bases in the middle. From germline, CDR1 is LGHDT and CDR2 YNNKEL (reference sequence). This CDR3 comprises 14 residues. The CDR3 DNA is TGTGCCAGCAGGCCCTTGGGGGAGAACTATGGCTACACCTTC. This sequence encodes CASRPLGENYGYTF.